This TCR beta chain was retrieved from a study of blood T cell repertoires in COVID-19. In the study overall: Samples of COVID-19 (acute and convalescent) were obtained from the United States, Italy and Spain.

Assay used: immunoSEQ multiplex PCR; TCRdb lists only in-frame clones, some missing. The top ten clones hold less than 1.5% of a sample with 200,000 to 250,000 clones, 85% to 90% of them seen once. Those who participated ranged in age from roughly 18 to 89 years and resided in approximately 23 US areas. Donors in Cohort 3 counted as recovered after two negative PCRs, clearance, or symptom resolution. The sample holds one count of this clone. Sequenced sample: PBMCs or T cells enriched from blood (not recorded which). This receptor was identified in a man aged 25 to 45 who had recovered from COVID-19.

For the CDR3, the DNA is TGTGCCAGCATCAACAGGGCAGTCAACTATGGCTACACCTTC. As protein: CASINRAVNYGYTF. The V and J genes are TRBV6-5 and TRBJ1-2, with D tentatively TRBD1 (6 bases). Germline V gene data show CDR1 as MNHEY and CDR2 as SVGAGI. This CDR3 has 14 amino acids. The germline V and J ends were trimmed by 7 bases and 2 bases, with 14 bases remaining between them.